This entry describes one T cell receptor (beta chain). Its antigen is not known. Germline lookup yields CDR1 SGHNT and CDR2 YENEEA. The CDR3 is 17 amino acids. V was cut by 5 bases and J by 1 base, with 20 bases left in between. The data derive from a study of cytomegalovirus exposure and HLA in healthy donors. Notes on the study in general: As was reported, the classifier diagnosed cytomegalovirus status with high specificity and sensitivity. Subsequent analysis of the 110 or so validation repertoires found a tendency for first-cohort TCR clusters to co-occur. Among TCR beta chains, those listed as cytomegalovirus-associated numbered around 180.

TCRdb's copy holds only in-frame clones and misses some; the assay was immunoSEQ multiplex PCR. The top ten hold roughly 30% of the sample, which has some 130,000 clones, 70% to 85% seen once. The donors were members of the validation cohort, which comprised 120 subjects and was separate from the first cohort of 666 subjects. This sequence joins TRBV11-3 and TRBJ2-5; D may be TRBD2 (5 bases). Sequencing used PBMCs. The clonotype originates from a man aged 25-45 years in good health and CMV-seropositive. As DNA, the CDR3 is TGTGCCAGCAGCAACTCTCACGACGCCGAGGGCCAAGAGACCCAGTACTTC. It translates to CASSNSHDAEGQETQYF.